Presented here are 20 T cell receptor beta chains from one specimen sequenced in a study of tumor-infiltrating lymphocytes in primary liver carcinoma. TCR beta cDNA was made from 450 to 550 ng total RNA with a constant-region primer. Employing slightly modified ARM-PCR, three nested multiplex PCR rounds were run, and these gave rise to the TCR beta libraries. Both of the initial two PCR rounds ran for approximately 10 cycles and employed TRBV1-TRBV30 forward primers alongside a C-beta reverse primer. One entry per CDR3 protein, called by TCRdb with MiXCR from the multiplex PCR reads. The sample lists about 78,000 distinct CDR3 sequences; 60% to 75% were seen once. Total RNA and DNA came together from around 20-30 mg of bulk tissue without cell sorting. Sequenced: liver tumor tissue from sampling region 4. Stated subset: tumor region T4, right-lateral pole. The receptor source for this set is a man aged 40-49 years with primary liver carcinoma and hepatitis B virus infection.

Turning to this clonotype: This may stem from a read error, because a much larger clone lies one nucleotide away. J is TRBJ2-6 and V is TRBV19; tentative D call: TRBD1 (5 bases). Germline assignment: CDR1 LNHDA and CDR2 SQIVND (reference sequence). This CDR3 spans 16 amino acids. Deletions cut 8 bases from V and 0 bases from J, with 14 bases between. The CDR3 spells CASGAGTFSGANVLTF. The CDR3 nucleotides are TGTGCCAGTGGGGCAGGAACTTTCTCTGGGGCCAACGTCCTGACTTTC.

This clonotype came up many times. The chain has TRBV29-1 and TRBJ2-2, with TRBD2 matching over 8 bases. The V segment lost 2 bases and the J segment 4 bases; nucleotides outside the gene matches: 6. The CDR3 contains 15 residues. Germline values: CDR1 SQVTM, CDR2 ANQGSEA. The CDR3 DNA reads as TGCAGCGTTGAACGGGGGGGAGGGGGCACCGGGGAGCTGTTTTTT. This codes for CSVERGGGGTGELFF.

There are a few counts of this clonotype. The gene calls are TRBV7-2 and TRBJ2-7; no clear D. The V end lost 3 bases, the J end lost 0 bases, and 12 bases lay between the germline ends. This CDR3 has 15 amino acids. Germline loops: CDR1 SGHTA, CDR2 FQGNSA. CDR3 region: CASSLGQQLSYEQYF. The CDR3 coding sequence is TGTGCCAGCAGCTTGGGCCAGCAGCTCTCCTACGAGCAGTACTTC.

A word on this clonotype: One end of the junction varies from germline; a read error may be responsible. The V gene is TRBV4-1, the J gene TRBJ2-7; 10 nucleotides match TRBD2. This CDR3 is 15 amino acids long. CDR1 and CDR2 (germline): MGHRA, YSYEKL. CDR3 nucleotides: TGCGCCAGCAGCCAAGAGGGGACTAGCGCCTACGTGCAGCACTTC. It encodes CASSQEGTSAYVQHF.

In its sample, this clonotype was seen a few times. Compared with germline, one end of the junction differs, possibly owing to a read error. The chain is built from TRBV14 and TRBJ2-3; 9 bases are shared with TRBD2. This CDR3 is built from 17 residues. Germline CDR1 is SGHDN and CDR2 is FVKESK. In nucleotides, the CDR3 is TGTGCCAGCAGCCCAGATGTAGCGGGAGTGAGCACAGATGCGCAGTATTTT. This translates into CASSPDVAGVSTDAQYF.

For this clonotype: This CDR3 fails to terminate in the conserved phenylalanine or tryptophan, so it likely reflects a read error. V gene TRBV11-1 combines with J gene TRBJ2-2; 9 bases fit TRBD1. This CDR3 has 16 amino acids. Germline V gene sequence: CDR1 SGHAT, CDR2 FQDESV (reference sequence). CDR3 nucleotides: TGTACAAGCAGCATACAAGGACAGGGGAAAACCGGGGAGCTGTTTTTA. Protein: CTSSIQGQGKTGELFL.

About this clonotype itself: This CDR3 fails to terminate in the conserved phenylalanine or tryptophan, so it likely reflects a read error. No DNA is shown, since the ends of the CDR3 on it are uncertain; the CDR3 is the one TCRdb lists. This chain joins TRBV12-3 or TRBV12-4 and TRBJ1-6; TRBD1 is the table's D call, not checked against the DNA. Inclusive of both ends, the CDR3 amounts to 15 amino acids. The CDR3 spells CASSSTTGRNPPIHI.

The gene calls are TRBV11-2 and TRBJ2-1; D is undetermined. The CDR3 covers 18 residues. Germline-derived CDR1 and CDR2 are SGHAT and FQNNGV. Deletions cut 5 bases from V and 2 bases from J, with 22 bases between. CDR3 sequence (DNA): TGTGCCAGCAGCCAAGAACCGATAGGCGGTGACCCCTACAATGAGCAGTTCTTC. Its translation: CASSQEPIGGDPYNEQFF. Based on the CDR3 plus reference TRBV11-2 and TRBJ2-1, the full variable domain is EAGVAQSPRYKIIEKRQSVAFWCNPISGHATLYWYQQILGQGPKLLIQFQNNGVVDDSQLPKDRFSAERLKGVDSTLKIQPAKLEDSAVYLCASSQEPIGGDPYNEQFFGPGTRLTVL.

Note on this clonotype: A much bigger clone sits one base away, suggesting this may be a read error. V and J are TRBV10-3 and TRBJ2-3; possible D gene TRBD2, 5 bases. Germline assignment: CDR1 ENHRY and CDR2 SYGVKD. The CDR3 loop spans 14 amino acids. The CDR3 is CAISESGSIDTQYF. CDR3 sequence (DNA): TGTGCCATCAGCGAGAGCGGCAGCATAGATACGCAGTATTTT.

Notes on this clonotype: A much larger clone lies one base from this, so it may be a read error. The chain carries TRBV7-3 and TRBJ1-6; D is unresolved. The germline V gene has CDR1 SGHTA and CDR2 FQGTGA. The CDR3 is made up of 13 amino acids. The CDR3 here is CASSLSGNSSLHF. The CDR3 coding sequence is TGTGCCAGCAGCTTATCGGGCAATTCATCCCTCCACTTT.

V gene TRBV2 combines with J gene TRBJ2-7, with D tentatively TRBD2 (5 bases). This CDR3 has 14 amino acids. Germline CDR1 is SNHLY and CDR2 is FYNNEI. V gave up 1 base and J gave up 3 bases, with 10 bases separating them. The CDR3 is CASSEETGNYEQYF. The CDR3 nucleotides are TGTGCCAGCAGTGAAGAGACGGGAAACTACGAGCAGTACTTC.

The V call is TRBV29-1, the J call TRBJ1-2; 7 bases are a match to TRBD1. Trimming removed 8 bases from V and 12 bases from J; junction bases left unmatched: 18. This CDR3 has 13 amino acids. Germline CDR1 and CDR2: SQVTM and ANQGSEA. The CDR3 region is CSSLMTGNYGHTF. CDR3 sequence (DNA): TGCAGCTCCCTAATGACAGGGAACTATGGTCACACCTTC.

CDR3 amino acids: CASSLVLGKSSYEQYF. Here the CDR3 DNA reads TGTGCCAGCTCACTCGTCTTGGGGAAGAGCTCCTACGAGCAGTACTTC. The rearrangement joins TRBV18 to TRBJ2-7; D gene ambiguous. V was clipped by 4 bases and J by 0 bases, with 16 bases between them. Germline V lookup: CDR1 KGHSH, CDR2 LQKENI. This CDR3 has 16 amino acids.

A note on this clonotype: One end of the junction is discordant with germline, which a read error may explain. The chain uses TRBV11-2 and TRBJ2-2, with D unresolved. Germline V CDR1 and CDR2: SGHAT, FQNNGV. The CDR3 runs 15 residues. The CDR3 DNA follows: TGTACCAGCAGCTGGGCCTATGGTGTAACCGGGGAGCTGTTTTTT. This sequence encodes CTSSWAYGVTGELFF. Complete variable domain (other parts from reference TRBV11-2 and TRBJ2-2): EAGVAQSPRYKIIEKRQSVAFWCNPISGHATLYWYQQILGQGPKLLIQFQNNGVVDDSQLPKDRFSAERLKGVDSTLKIQPAKLEDSAVYLCTSSWAYGVTGELFFGEGSRLTVL.

A word on this clonotype: Being one base from a much bigger clone, this may be a read error. The chain uses TRBV24-1 and TRBJ1-2; D ambiguous. Germline values: CDR1 KGHDR, CDR2 SFDVKD. The CDR3 runs to 17 residues. CDR3 nucleotide sequence: TGTGCCACCAGTGGGGTGGAAGGACCCCACGGTGACTATGGCTACATCTTC. Its translation is CATSGVEGPHGDYGYIF.

In regard to this clonotype: One junction end disagrees with the germline gene, perhaps due to a read error. The J gene is TRBJ2-3, the V gene TRBV11-2; perhaps TRBD1 as D (7 bases). From germline, CDR1 is SGHAT and CDR2 FQNNGV. The CDR3 consists of 16 residues. CDR3 region: CATSLGGGGTVDTQYF. CDR3 sequence (DNA): TGCGCCACCAGCTTAGGCGGAGGGGGCACGGTGGATACGCAGTATTTT.

This clonotype was found many times. The genes are TRBV29-1 and TRBJ1-2; possibly TRBD1 for D (5 bases). CDR3 size: 14 residues. Germline values: CDR1 SQVTM, CDR2 ANQGSEA. Trimming left V 3 bases short and J 4 bases short, with 15 bases between. This CDR3 is CSVDREGRGYGYTF. For the CDR3, the DNA is TGCAGCGTTGATAGAGAGGGGAGAGGCTATGGCTACACCTTC. The variable domain in full, with the rest retrieved from reference TRBV29-1 and TRBJ1-2, is SAVISQKPSRDICQRGTSLTIQCQVDSQVTMMFWYRQQPGQSLTLIATANQGSEATYESGFVIDKFPISRPNLTFSTLTVSNMSPEDSSIYLCSVDREGRGYGYTFGSGTRLTVV.

The chain combines TRBV5-6 with TRBJ2-3; TRBD2 matches 7 bases. After removal of 0 bases from V and 3 bases from J, the junction contained 7 bases not matched to a gene. The length of the CDR3 is 16 residues. Looked up from germline, CDR1 is SGHDT and CDR2 is YYEEEE. The CDR3 DNA sequence: TGTGCCAGCAGCTTGGCGGCGGGGGTCCCTACAGATACGCAGTATTTT. Amino acid sequence: CASSLAAGVPTDTQYF.

The table lists this clonotype with many counts. The V gene is TRBV29-1, the J gene TRBJ1-1; D unclear. Germline CDR1 SQVTM, CDR2 ANQGSEA. The CDR3 length is 13 residues. The V end was cut by 7 bases, the J end by 4 bases, with 16 bases between. For the CDR3, the DNA is TGCAGCGCATCGGAGGCGAGGAGCACTGAAGCTTTCTTT. Translated, it gives CSASEARSTEAFF.

Worth noting for this clonotype: A much larger clone differs from this one at a single base, so this may be a read error. The V call is TRBV28, the J call TRBJ2-3, with no clear D. Trimming took 6 bases from V and 6 from J, leaving 13 bases between them. In germline, CDR1 is MDHEN, CDR2 SYDVKM. The CDR3 loop spans 13 amino acids. CDR3 in amino acids: CASSGSATDTQYF. The CDR3, as DNA: TGTGCCAGCAGCGGGTCGGCTACCGATACGCAGTATTTT.